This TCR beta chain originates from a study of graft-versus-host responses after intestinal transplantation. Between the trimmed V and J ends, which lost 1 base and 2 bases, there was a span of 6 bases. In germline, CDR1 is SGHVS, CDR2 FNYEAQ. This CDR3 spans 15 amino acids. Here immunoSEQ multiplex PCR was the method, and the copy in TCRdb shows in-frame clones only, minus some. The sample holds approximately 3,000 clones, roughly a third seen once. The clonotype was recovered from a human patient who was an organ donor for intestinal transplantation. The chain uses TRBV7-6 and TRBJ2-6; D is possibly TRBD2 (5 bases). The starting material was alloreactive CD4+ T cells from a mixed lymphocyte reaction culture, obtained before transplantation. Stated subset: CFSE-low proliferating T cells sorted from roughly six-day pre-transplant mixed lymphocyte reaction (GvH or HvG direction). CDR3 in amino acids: CASSLGGPGANVLTF. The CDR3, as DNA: TGTGCCAGCAGCTTAGGAGGGCCTGGGGCCAACGTCCTGACTTTC. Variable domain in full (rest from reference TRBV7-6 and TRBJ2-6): GAGVSQSPRYKVTKRGQDVALRCDPISGHVSLYWYRQALGQGPEFLTYFNYEAQQDKSGLPNDRFSAERPEGSISTLTIQRTEQRDSAMYRCASSLGGPGANVLTFGAGSRLTVL.